This T cell receptor (gamma chain) comes out of a study of gamma-delta chains in newborns, infants, children. Overall study context: Polyclonal expansion of innate γδ T cells after birth follows microbial exposure.

This clone is labeled as hyperexpanded (1% or more). This sample includes further DNA sequences coding for the same CDR3. With 0 bases clipped from V and 7 bases from J, the junction kept 3 bases outside the gene matches. Germline CDR1 GITISATS, CDR2 ISYDGTV (reference sequence). CDR3 length equals 16 residues. TCRdb applied CATT to the reads for clone calling. The repertoire includes approximately 1,500 gamma-chain clones, approximately 70% of them detected once, and 20% to 25% sits in the top ten. The receptor comes from a child who was a newborn, infant or young child, either healthy, febrile or measles-vaccinated (not recorded which). The specimen sequenced was blood. V is TRGV9 and J is TRGJP. TCRdb is silent on the J gene; assignment here came from matching the DNA to germline. CDR3 nucleotides: TGTGCCTTGTGGGAGGTGCACGAGTTGGGCAAAAAAATCAAGGTATTT. The encoded protein is CALWEVHELGKKIKVF.